This T cell receptor beta chain was retrieved from a study of blood T cell repertoires in COVID-19. For the study at large: Acute-phase and convalescent COVID-19 samples originated in the United States, Italy and Spain. From T cells, B-cell-depleted T cells, or PBMCs came the material, which was cDNA or gDNA.

Original processing methods: Cell counts per sample came from amplifying reference gene primers. Sequencing used immunoSEQ multiplex PCR; TCRdb keeps in-frame clones, though not all of them. V and J calls and clone size are given by that table; D and trimming were obtained from the DNA. The data contain 380,000 or so clones, 70% to 85% of them singletons. Germline lookup yields CDR1 SGHRS and CDR2 YFSETQ. The CDR3 contains 16 residues. The germline V and J ends were trimmed by 0 bases and 1 base, with 13 bases remaining between them. Sequences were obtained from peripheral blood. The V gene is TRBV5-1, the J gene TRBJ1-1; D is perhaps TRBD1 (6 bases). This sequence originates from a human donor with acute or convalescent COVID-19. The donor label of this sample is uncertain. CDR3 protein: CASSLVAGAPNTEAFF. The CDR3 coding sequence is TGCGCCAGCAGCTTGGTGGCGGGGGCTCCGAACACTGAAGCTTTCTTT.